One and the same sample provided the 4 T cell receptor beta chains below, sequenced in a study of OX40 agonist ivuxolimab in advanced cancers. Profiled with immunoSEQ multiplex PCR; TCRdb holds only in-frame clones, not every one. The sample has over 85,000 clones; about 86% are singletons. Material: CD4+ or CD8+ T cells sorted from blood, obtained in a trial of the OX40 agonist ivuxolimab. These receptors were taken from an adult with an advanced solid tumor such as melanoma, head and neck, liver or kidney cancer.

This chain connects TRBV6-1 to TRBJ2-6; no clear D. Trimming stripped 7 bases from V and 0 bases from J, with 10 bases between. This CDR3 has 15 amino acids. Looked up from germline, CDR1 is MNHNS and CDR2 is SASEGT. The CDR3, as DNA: TGTGCCAGCAAAGGAGACTTCTCTGGGGCCAACGTCCTGACTTTC. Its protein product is CASKGDFSGANVLTF.

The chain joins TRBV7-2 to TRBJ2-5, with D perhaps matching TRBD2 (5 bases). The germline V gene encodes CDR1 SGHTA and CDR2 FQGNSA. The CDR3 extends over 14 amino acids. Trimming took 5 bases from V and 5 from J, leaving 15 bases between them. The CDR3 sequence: CASSGTSSGETQYF. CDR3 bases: TGTGCCAGCAGCGGTACCTCTTCGGGGGAGACCCAGTACTTC.

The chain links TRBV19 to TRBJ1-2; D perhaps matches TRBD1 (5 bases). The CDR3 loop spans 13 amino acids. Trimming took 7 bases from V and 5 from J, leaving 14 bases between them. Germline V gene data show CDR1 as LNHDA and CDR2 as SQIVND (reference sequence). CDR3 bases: TGTGCCAGTACCTCCGGAACAGGATATGGCTACACCTTC. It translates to CASTSGTGYGYTF.

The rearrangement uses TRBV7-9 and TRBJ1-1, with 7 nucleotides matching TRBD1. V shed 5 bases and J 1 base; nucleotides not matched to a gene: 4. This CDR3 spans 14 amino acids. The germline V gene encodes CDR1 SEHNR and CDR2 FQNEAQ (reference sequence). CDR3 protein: CASSRTGSNTEAFF. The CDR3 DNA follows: TGTGCCAGCAGCAGGACAGGATCGAACACTGAAGCTTTCTTT.